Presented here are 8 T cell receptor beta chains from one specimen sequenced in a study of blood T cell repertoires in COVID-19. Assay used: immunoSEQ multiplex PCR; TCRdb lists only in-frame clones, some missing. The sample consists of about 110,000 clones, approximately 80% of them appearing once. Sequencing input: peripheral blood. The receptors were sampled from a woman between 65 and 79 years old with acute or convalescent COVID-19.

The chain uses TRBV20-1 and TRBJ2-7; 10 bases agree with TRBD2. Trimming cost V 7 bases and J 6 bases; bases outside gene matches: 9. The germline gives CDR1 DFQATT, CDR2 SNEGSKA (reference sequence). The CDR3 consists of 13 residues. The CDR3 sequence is CSVSSGRNGEQYF. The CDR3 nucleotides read TGCAGTGTTAGTAGCGGGAGGAACGGCGAGCAGTACTTC.

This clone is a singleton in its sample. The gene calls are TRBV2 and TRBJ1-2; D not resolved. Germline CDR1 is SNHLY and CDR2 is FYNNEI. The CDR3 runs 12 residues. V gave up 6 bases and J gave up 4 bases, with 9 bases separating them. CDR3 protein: CASSGFAYGYTF. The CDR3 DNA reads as TGTGCCAGCAGCGGGTTTGCCTATGGCTACACCTTC.

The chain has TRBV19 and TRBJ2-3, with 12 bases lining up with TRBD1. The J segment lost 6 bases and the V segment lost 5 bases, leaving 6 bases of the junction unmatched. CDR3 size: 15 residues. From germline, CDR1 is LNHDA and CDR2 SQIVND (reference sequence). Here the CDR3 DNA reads TGTGCCAGTAGTGCACGGGACAGGGGGCTGGATACGCAGTATTTT. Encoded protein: CASSARDRGLDTQYF.

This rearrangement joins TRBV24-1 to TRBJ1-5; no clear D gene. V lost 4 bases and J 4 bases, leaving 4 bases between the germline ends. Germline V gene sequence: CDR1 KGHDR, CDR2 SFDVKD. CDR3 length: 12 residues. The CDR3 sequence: CATSDPNQPQHF. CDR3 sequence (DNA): TGTGCCACCAGTGACCCGAATCAGCCCCAGCATTTT.

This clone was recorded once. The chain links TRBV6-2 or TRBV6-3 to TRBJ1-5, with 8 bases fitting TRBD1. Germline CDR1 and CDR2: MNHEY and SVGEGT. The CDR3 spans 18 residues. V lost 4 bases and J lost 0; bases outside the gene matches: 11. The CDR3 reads CASSFPPGQELSNQPQHF. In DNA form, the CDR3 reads TGTGCCAGCAGTTTCCCCCCGGGACAGGAGCTTAGCAATCAGCCCCAGCATTTT.

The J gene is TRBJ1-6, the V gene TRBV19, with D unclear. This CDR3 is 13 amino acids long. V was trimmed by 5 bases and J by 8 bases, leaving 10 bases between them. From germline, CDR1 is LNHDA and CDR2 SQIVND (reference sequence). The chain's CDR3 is CASSPTGDSPLHF. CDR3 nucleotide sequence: TGTGCCAGTAGTCCTACCGGGGATTCACCCCTCCACTTT.

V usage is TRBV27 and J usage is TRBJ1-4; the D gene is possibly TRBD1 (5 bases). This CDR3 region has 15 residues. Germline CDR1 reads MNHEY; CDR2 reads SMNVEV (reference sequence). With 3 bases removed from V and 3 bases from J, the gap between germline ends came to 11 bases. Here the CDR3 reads CASSFVGPPNEKLFF. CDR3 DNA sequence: TGTGCCAGCAGTTTTGTGGGGCCTCCTAATGAAAAACTGTTTTTT.

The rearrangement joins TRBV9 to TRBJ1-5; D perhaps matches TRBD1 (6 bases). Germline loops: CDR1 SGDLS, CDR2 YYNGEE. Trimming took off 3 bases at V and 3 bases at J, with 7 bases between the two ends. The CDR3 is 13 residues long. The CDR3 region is CASSGQDNQPQHF. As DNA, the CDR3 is TGTGCCAGCAGCGGACAGGACAATCAGCCCCAGCATTTT.